These 10 T cell receptor beta chains share one sample of origin, sequenced in a study of blood T cell repertoires in COVID-19. Profiled with immunoSEQ multiplex PCR; TCRdb holds only in-frame clones, not every one. The profile shows hundreds of thousands of clones, over 70% of them singletons. The specimen was peripheral blood. The receptor set was obtained from a man older than 75 with acute or convalescent COVID-19.

V and J are TRBV19 and TRBJ2-6; D call uncertain. This CDR3 is 13 amino acids long. Germline loops: CDR1 LNHDA, CDR2 SQIVND (reference sequence). Trimming cost V 11 bases and J 1 base, with 9 bases left between them. This CDR3 reads CAGRRSGANVLTF. CDR3 DNA sequence: TGTGCCGGCAGGCGATCTGGGGCCAACGTCCTGACTTTC.

The genes are TRBV5-4 and TRBJ2-7; 8 positions match TRBD1. In germline, CDR1 is SGHNT, CDR2 YYREEE (reference sequence). There are 15 residues in the CDR3. The V segment lost 4 bases and the J segment 0 bases; nucleotides outside the gene matches: 6. CDR3 region: CASSPRTGSSYEQYF. In nucleotides, the CDR3 is TGTGCCAGCAGCCCCAGGACAGGGAGCTCCTACGAGCAGTACTTC. The complete variable domain, with remaining parts taken from reference TRBV5-4 and TRBJ2-7, reads ETGVTQSPTHLIKTRGQQVTLRCSSQSGHNTVSWYQQALGQGPQFIFQYYREEENGRGNFPPRFSGLQFPNYSSELNVNALELDDSALYLCASSPRTGSSYEQYFGPGTRLTVT.

V gene TRBV3-1 (or the pseudogene TRBV3-2) combines with J gene TRBJ2-7, with D perhaps TRBD1 (6 bases). V lost 4 bases and J lost 2, with 21 bases in between. The V gene's germline CDR1 is LGHDT and CDR2 YNNKEL (reference sequence). This CDR3 is built from 17 residues. CDR3 nucleotides: TGTGCCAGCAGCCTGGCTACTTACAGGGAAAGGGCCTACGAGCAGTACTTC. Its translation: CASSLATYRERAYEQYF.

This clone has a single count. V and J are TRBV6-2 or TRBV6-3 and TRBJ2-7; 10 bases fit TRBD2. CDR3 length equals 17 residues. J lost 0 bases, V lost 0 bases, and 5 bases had no gene match. CDR1 MNHEY and CDR2 SVGEGT come from the germline V gene. Here the CDR3 DNA reads TGTGCCAGCAGTTACTCGGCTAGCGGGAGTAACTCCTACGAGCAGTACTTC. Residues: CASSYSASGSNSYEQYF.

The rearrangement uses TRBV29-1 and TRBJ2-2; D is tentatively TRBD1 or TRBD2 (5 bases each). The CDR3 covers 12 residues. V lost 7 bases and J 4 bases, leaving 10 bases between the germline ends. Germline CDR1 reads SQVTM; CDR2 reads ANQGSEA. The CDR3 DNA reads as TGCAGCGGGGGACCCGGCACCGGGGAGCTGTTTTTT. Protein sequence: CSGGPGTGELFF.

The V gene is TRBV4-1, the J gene TRBJ1-3; D gene uncertain. Trimming cost V 0 bases and J 2 bases, with 17 bases left between them. This CDR3 is built from 18 residues. CDR1 and CDR2 from the germline V gene are MGHRA and YSYEKL. CDR3 in amino acids: CASSQEGWAAGAGNTIYF. The DNA for the CDR3 is TGCGCCAGCAGCCAAGAGGGGTGGGCTGCGGGTGCTGGAAACACCATATATTTT.

This chain links TRBV5-1 with TRBJ1-6; 7 bases are a match to TRBD1. V lost 3 bases to trimming and J lost 5 bases; unmatched junction nucleotides: 20. The CDR3 loop spans 20 amino acids. CDR1 is SGHRS and CDR2 is YFSETQ in the germline V gene. The chain's CDR3 is CASSSFVPGQTKNDNSPLHF. The CDR3 DNA reads as TGCGCCAGCAGCTCGTTTGTGCCGGGACAGACGAAAAATGATAATTCACCCCTCCACTTT.

CDR3 in amino acids: CASSEATGTRTDTQYF. The CDR3, as DNA: TGTGCCAGCAGTGAAGCTACCGGGACTAGAACAGATACGCAGTATTTT. The chain is built from TRBV6-1 and TRBJ2-3; 8 nucleotides line up with TRBD2. CDR1 and CDR2 (germline): MNHNS, SASEGT. V lost 0 bases, J lost 3 bases, and 5 bases stayed unmatched. The CDR3 has 16 amino acids.

This chain connects TRBV6-1 to TRBJ2-3, with D possibly TRBD2 on 5 matching bases. CDR3 length: 13 amino acids. Deletions cut 1 base from V and 5 bases from J, with 7 bases between. Germline assignment: CDR1 MNHNS and CDR2 SASEGT. The CDR3 sequence: CASSEVGVDTQYF. CDR3 bases: TGTGCCAGCAGTGAAGTCGGGGTAGATACGCAGTATTTT.

This chain joins TRBV10-3 and TRBJ1-6; the D is unclear. The CDR3 sequence is 14 residues long. With 8 bases removed from V and 0 bases from J, the gap between germline ends came to 8 bases. Per the germline V gene, CDR1 is ENHRY and CDR2 is SYGVKD. The CDR3 DNA sequence: TGTGCCATCGGAGTTAACTCCTATAATTCACCCCTCCACTTT. Translated, it gives CAIGVNSYNSPLHF.